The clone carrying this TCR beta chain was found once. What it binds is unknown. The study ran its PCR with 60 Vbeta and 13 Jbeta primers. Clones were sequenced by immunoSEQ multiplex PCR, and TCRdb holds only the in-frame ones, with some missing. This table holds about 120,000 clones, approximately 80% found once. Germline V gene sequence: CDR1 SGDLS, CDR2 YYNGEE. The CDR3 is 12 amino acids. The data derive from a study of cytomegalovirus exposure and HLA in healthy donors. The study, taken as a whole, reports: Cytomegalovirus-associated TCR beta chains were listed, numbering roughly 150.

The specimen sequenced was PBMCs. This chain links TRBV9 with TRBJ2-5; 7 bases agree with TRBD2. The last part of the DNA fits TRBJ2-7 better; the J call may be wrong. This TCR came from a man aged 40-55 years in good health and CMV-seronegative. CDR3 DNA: TGTGCCAGCAGCGTTGGCGGGGGCGAGCAGTACTTC. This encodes CASSVGGGEQYF.